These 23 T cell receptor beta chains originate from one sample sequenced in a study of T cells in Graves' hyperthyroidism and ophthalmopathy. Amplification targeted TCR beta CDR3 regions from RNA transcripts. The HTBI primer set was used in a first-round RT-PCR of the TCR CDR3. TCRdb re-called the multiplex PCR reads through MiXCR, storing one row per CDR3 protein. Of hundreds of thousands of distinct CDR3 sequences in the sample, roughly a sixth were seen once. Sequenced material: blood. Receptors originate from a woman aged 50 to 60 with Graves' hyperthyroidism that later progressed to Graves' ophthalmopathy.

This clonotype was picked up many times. CDR3: CAWNSGQGVSQANEKLFF. CDR3 nucleotide sequence: TGTGCCTGGAACTCGGGACAGGGAGTGTCCCAAGCTAATGAAAAACTGTTTTTT. The V gene is TRBV30, the J gene TRBJ1-4, with TRBD1 matching over 9 bases. Losses at the gene ends were 4 bases for V and 3 bases for J; bases not matched to a gene: 15. CDR3 length: 18 amino acids. Germline loops: CDR1 GTSNPN, CDR2 SVGIG (reference sequence).

The CDR3 nucleotides are TGTGCCAGCAGCAGGCAGGGAGGCTGTGGCTACACCTTC. It is translated as CASSRQGGCGYTF. V usage is TRBV7-9 and J usage is TRBJ1-2, with D possibly matching TRBD1 (5 bases). Trimming removed 5 bases from V and 7 bases from J, with 14 bases in between. There are 13 residues in the CDR3. Germline V CDR1 and CDR2: SEHNR, FQNEAQ (reference sequence).

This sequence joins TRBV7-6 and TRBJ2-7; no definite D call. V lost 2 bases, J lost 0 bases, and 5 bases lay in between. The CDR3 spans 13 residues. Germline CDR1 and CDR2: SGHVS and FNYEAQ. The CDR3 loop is CASSLPNSYEQYF. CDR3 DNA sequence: TGTGCCAGCAGCTTACCGAACTCCTACGAGCAGTACTTC.

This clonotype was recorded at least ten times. The CDR3 is CSATSLGTGAYEQYF. The CDR3 nucleotides are TGCAGTGCTACCAGTCTAGGGACAGGGGCCTACGAGCAGTACTTC. V and J are TRBV20-1 and TRBJ2-7; 10 bases fit TRBD1. The V gene's germline CDR1 is DFQATT and CDR2 SNEGSKA (reference sequence). The CDR3 sequence is 15 residues long. V shed 4 bases, J shed 2 bases, and the junction held 8 bases outside the gene matches.

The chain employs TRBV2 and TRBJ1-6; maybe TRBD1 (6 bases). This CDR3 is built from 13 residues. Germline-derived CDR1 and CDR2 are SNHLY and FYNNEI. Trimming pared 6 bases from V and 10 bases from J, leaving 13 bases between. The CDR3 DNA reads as TGTGCCAGCAGGGTAAACAGGGAATCACCCCTCCACTTT. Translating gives CASRVNRESPLHF.

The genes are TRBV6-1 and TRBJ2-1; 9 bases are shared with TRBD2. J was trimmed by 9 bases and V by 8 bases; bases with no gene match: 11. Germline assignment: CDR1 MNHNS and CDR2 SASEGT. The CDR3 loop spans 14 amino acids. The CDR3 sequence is CASPRELAGSEQFF. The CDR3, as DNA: TGTGCCAGCCCTAGGGAGCTAGCGGGGTCTGAGCAGTTCTTC.

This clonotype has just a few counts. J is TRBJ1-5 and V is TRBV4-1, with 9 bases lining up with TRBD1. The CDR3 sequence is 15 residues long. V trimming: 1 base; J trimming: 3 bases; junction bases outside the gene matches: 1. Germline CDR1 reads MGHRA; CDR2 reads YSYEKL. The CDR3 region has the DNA TGCGCCAGCAGCCAAGGGGACAGGGACAATCAGCCCCAGCATTTT. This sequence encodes CASSQGDRDNQPQHF.

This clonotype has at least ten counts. The CDR3 bases are TGTGCCAGCAGTTACCTCACGAGCGGACTGGATGACAATGAGCAGTTCTTC. Encoded protein: CASSYLTSGLDDNEQFF. The chain couples TRBV12-3 or TRBV12-4 to TRBJ2-1; D is possibly TRBD2 (5 bases). The CDR3 covers 17 residues. Trimming took off 4 bases at V and 5 bases at J, with 21 bases between the two ends.

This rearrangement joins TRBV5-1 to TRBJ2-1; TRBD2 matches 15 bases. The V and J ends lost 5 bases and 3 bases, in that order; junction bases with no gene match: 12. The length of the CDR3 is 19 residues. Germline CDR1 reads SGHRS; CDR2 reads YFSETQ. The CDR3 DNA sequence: TGCGCCAGCAGTTACCTAGGACTAGCGGGGGGGCTAATCTACAATGAGCAGTTCTTC. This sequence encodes CASSYLGLAGGLIYNEQFF.

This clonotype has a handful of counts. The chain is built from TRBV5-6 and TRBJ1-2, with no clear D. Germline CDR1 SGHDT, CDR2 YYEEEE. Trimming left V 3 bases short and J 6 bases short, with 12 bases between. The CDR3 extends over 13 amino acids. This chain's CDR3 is CASSSRAPDGYTF. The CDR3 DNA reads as TGTGCCAGCAGCTCGAGGGCCCCGGATGGCTACACCTTC.

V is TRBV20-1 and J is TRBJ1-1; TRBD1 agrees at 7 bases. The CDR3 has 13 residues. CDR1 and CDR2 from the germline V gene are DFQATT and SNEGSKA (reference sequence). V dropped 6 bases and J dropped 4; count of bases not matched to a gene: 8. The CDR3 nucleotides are TGCAGTGCCCCGACAGGGTTGAGCACTGAAGCTTTCTTT. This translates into CSAPTGLSTEAFF.

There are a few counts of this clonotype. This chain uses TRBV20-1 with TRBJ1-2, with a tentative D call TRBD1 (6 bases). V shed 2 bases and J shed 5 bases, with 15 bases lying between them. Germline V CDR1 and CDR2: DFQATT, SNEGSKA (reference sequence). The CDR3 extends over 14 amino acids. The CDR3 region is CSARPGGGVYGYTF. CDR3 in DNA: TGCAGTGCTAGACCTGGGGGGGGCGTGTATGGCTACACCTTC.

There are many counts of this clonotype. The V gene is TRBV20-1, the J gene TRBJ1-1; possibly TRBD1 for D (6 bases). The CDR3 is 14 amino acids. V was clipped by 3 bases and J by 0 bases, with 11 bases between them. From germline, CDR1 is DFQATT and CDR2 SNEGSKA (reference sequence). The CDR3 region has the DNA TGCAGTGCTAGGAGGACAGATATGAACACTGAAGCTTTCTTT. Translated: CSARRTDMNTEAFF.

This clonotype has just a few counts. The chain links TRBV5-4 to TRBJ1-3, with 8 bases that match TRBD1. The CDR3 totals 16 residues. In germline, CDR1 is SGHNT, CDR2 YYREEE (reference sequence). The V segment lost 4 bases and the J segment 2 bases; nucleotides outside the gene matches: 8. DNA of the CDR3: TGTGCCAGCAGCCTTAGGACAGGGAGTACTGGAAACACCATATATTTT. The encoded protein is CASSLRTGSTGNTIYF.

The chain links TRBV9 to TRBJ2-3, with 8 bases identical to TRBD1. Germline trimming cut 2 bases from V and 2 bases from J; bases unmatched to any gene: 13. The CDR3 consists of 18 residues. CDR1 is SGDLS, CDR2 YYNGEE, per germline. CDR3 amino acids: CASSVSLQGAKYTDTQYF. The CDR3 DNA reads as TGTGCCAGCAGCGTTAGCCTCCAGGGGGCAAAGTACACAGATACGCAGTATTTT.

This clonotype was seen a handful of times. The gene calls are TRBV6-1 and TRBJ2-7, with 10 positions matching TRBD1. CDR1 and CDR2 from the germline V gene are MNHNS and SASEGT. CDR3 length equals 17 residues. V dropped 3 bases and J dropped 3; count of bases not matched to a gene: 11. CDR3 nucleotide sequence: TGTGCCAGCAGTGATCCCCCTAAGGGACAGGGGCGCTACGAGCAGTACTTC. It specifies CASSDPPKGQGRYEQYF.

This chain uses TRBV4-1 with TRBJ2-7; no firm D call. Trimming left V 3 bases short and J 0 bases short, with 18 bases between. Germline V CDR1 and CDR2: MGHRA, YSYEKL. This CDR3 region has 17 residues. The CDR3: CASSQVTTETSSYEQYF. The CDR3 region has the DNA TGCGCCAGCAGCCAGGTAACGACGGAGACAAGCTCCTACGAGCAGTACTTC.

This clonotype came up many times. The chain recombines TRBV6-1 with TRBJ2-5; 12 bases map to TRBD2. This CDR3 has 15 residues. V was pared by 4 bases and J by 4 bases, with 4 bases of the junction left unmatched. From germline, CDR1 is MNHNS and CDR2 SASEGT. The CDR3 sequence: CASSAGLAGRETQYF. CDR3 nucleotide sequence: TGTGCCAGCAGTGCTGGACTAGCGGGGCGAGAGACCCAGTACTTC.

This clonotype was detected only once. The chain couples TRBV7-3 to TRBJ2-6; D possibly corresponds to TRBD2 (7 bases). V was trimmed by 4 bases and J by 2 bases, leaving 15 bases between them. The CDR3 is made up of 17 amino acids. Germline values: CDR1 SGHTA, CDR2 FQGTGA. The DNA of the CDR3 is TGTGCCAGCAGCTCCTCCCCGGGGGGCACTGGGGCCAACGTCCTGACTTTC. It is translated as CASSSSPGGTGANVLTF.

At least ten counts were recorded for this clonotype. The CDR3 protein is CASSEEARRENEQFF. As DNA, the CDR3 is TGTGCCAGCAGTGAAGAGGCTAGGAGGGAGAATGAGCAGTTCTTC. This rearrangement joins TRBV2 to TRBJ2-1; D is perhaps TRBD2 (6 bases). Looked up from germline, CDR1 is SNHLY and CDR2 is FYNNEI. The CDR3 totals 15 residues. V gave up 1 base and J gave up 7 bases, with 14 bases separating them. The whole variable domain, filled in from reference TRBV2 and TRBJ2-1, reads EPEVTQTPSHQVTQMGQEVILRCVPISNHLYFYWYRQILGQKVEFLVSFYNNEISEKSEIFDDQFSVERPDGSNFTLKIRSTKLEDSAMYFCASSEEARRENEQFFGPGTRLTVL.

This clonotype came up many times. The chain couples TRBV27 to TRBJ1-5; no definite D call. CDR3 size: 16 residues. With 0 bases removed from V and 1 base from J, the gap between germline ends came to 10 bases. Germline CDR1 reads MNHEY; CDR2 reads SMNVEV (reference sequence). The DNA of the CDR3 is TGTGCCAGCAGTTTATCTTCCGGGTTCAGCAATCAGCCCCAGCATTTT. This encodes CASSLSSGFSNQPQHF.

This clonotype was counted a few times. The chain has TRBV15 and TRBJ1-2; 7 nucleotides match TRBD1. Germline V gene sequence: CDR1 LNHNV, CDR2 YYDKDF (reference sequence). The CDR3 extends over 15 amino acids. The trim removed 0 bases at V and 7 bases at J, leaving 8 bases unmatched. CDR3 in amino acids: CATSRDLGRGSGYTF. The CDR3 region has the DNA TGTGCCACCAGCAGAGATCTCGGCAGGGGGTCTGGCTACACCTTC.

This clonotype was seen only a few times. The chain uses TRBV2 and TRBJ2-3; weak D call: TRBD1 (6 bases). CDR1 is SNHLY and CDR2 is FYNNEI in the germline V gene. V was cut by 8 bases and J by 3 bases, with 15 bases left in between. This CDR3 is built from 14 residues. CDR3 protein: CASQQGIFTDTQYF. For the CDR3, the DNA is TGTGCCAGCCAACAGGGAATATTTACAGATACGCAGTATTTT.